This T cell receptor (beta chain) was recorded in a study of blood T cells in healthy people across ages. This clonotype occurred many times. A second PCR, run for roughly 7 to 12 cycles, used a sample-barcoded 5' primer plus a J-beta primer mix. TCRdb processed the 5' RACE reads anew with MiXCR; each CDR3 protein has one entry. The sample lists approximately 810,000 distinct CDR3 sequences, around 28% seen once, with 15% to 20% in the top ten. The CDR3 has 14 amino acids. Deletions cut 0 bases from V and 1 base from J, with 6 bases between. Per the germline V gene, CDR1 is KGHSH and CDR2 is LQKENI. The TCR was taken from an elderly woman in good health. The source material was blood. The rearrangement uses TRBV18 and TRBJ2-5; D is unclear. The CDR3 loop reads CASSPPVAQETQYF. The CDR3 region has the DNA TGTGCCAGCTCACCACCAGTAGCCCAAGAGACCCAGTACTTC.